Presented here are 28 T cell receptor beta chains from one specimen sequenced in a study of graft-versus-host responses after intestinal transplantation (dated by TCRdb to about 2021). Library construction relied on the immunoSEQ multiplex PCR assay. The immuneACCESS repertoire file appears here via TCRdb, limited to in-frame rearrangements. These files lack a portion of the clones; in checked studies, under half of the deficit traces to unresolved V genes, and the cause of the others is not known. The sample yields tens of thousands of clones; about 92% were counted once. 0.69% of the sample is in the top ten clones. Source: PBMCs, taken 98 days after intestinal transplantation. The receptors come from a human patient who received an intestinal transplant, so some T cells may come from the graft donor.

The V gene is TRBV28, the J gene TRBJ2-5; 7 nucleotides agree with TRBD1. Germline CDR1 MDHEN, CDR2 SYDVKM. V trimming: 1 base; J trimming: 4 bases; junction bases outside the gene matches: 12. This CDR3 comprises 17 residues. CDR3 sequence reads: CASSLSTPHRGGETQYF. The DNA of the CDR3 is TGTGCCAGCAGTTTATCCACCCCCCACAGGGGCGGAGAGACCCAGTACTTC. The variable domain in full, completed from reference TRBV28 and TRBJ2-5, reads DVKVTQSSRYLVKRTGEKVFLECVQDMDHENMFWYRQDPGLGLRLIYFSYDVKMKEKGDIPEGYSVSREKKERFSLILESASTNQTSMYLCASSLSTPHRGGETQYFGPGTRLLVL.

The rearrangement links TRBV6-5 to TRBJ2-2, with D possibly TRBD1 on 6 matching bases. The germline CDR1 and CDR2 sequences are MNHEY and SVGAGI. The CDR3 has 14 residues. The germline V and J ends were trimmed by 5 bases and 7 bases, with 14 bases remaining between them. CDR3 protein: CASSELGAHGELFF. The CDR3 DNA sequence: TGTGCCAGCAGTGAACTGGGGGCGCACGGGGAGCTGTTTTTT.

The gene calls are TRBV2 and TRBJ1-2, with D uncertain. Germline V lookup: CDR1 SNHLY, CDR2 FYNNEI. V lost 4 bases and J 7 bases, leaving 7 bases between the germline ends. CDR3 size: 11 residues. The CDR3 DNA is TGTGCCAGCAGTGGGACCGTTGGCTACACCTTC. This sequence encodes CASSGTVGYTF.

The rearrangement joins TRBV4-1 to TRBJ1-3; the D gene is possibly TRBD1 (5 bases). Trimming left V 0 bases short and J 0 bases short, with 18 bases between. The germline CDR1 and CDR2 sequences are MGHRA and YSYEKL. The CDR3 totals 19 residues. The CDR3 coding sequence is TGCGCCAGCAGCCAAGAGGCTTTCCGGGACGTAAGCTCTGGAAACACCATATATTTT. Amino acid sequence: CASSQEAFRDVSSGNTIYF.

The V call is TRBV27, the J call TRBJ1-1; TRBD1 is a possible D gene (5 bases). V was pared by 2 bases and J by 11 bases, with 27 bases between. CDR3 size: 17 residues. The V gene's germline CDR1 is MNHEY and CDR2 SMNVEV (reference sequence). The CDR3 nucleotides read TGTGCCAGCAGTTTAAGAGGAACCGGGGCACAAAACTTGGTGGCTTTCTTT. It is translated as CASSLRGTGAQNLVAFF.

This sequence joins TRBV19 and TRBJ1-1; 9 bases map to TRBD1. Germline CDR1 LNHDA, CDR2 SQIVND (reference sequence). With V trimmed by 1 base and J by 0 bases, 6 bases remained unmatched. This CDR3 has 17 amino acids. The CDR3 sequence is CASSIGWDRAMNTEAFF. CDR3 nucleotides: TGTGCCAGTAGTATAGGCTGGGACAGGGCCATGAACACTGAAGCTTTCTTT.

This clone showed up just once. CDR3 in DNA: TGTGCCACCCTTTTCCTTAGGGACAGGGGGTTCTACGAGCAGTACTTC. This codes for CATLFLRDRGFYEQYF. This chain joins TRBV21-1 and TRBJ2-7; no check of the table's D call, TRBD1, against the DNA was made. TRBV21-1 has pseudogene status. The CDR3 runs to 16 residues.

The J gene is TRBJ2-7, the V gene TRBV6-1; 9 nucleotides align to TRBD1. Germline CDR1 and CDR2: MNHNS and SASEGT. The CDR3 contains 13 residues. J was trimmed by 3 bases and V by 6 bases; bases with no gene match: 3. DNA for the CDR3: TGTGCCAGCAGCCTGGACAGGGGCTACGAGCAGTACTTC. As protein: CASSLDRGYEQYF.

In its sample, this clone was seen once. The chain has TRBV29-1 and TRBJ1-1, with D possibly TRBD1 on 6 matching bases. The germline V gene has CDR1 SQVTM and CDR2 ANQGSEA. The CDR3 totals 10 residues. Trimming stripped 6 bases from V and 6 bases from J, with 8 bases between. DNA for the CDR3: TGCAGCGTATGGACAGCTGAAGCTTTCTTT. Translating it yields CSVWTAEAFF.

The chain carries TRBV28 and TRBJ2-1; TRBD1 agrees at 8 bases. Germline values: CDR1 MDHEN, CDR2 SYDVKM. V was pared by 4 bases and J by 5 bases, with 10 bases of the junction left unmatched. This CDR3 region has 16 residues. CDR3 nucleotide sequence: TGTGCCAGCAGTTCCCAGGGGGCGGAAAGACACAATGAGCAGTTCTTC. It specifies CASSSQGAERHNEQFF.

The CDR3 region has the DNA TGTGCCAGCAGCTTAGGGGCGTGGGAGCAGTACTTC. Translation: CASSLGAWEQYF. This chain links TRBV11-2 with TRBJ2-7; no firm D call. Trimming pared 1 base from V and 7 bases from J, leaving 8 bases between. The CDR3 runs to 12 residues. Germline V lookup: CDR1 SGHAT, CDR2 FQNNGV.

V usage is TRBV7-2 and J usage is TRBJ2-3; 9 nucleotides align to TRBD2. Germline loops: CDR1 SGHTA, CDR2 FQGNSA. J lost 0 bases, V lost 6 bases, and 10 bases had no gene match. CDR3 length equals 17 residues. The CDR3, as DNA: TGTGCCAGCAGGGGACTAGCCGGCCCCTTTAGCACAGATACGCAGTATTTT. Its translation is CASRGLAGPFSTDTQYF.

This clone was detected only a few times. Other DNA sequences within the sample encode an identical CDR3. The CDR3 loop is CASSLAYEQYF. The CDR3 DNA follows: TGTGCCAGCAGCTTGGCCTACGAGCAGTACTTC. The rearrangement links TRBV5-6 to TRBJ2-7; D gene unclear. Germline V lookup: CDR1 SGHDT, CDR2 YYEEEE. The CDR3 has 11 residues. V was shortened by 0 bases and J by 2 bases, with 0 bases between the two germline ends.

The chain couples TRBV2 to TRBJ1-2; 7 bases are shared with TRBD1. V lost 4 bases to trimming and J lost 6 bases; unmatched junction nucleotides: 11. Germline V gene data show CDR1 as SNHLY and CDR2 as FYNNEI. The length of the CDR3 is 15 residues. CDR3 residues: CASSVRQGGPDGYTF. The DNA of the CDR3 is TGTGCCAGCAGTGTAAGACAGGGAGGCCCCGATGGCTACACCTTC.

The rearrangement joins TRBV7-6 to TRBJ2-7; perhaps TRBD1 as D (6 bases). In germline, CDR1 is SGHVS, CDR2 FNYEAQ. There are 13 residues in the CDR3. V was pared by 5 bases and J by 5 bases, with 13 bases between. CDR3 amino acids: CASSGDAGDEQYF. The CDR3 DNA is TGTGCCAGCAGCGGAGACGCAGGGGACGAGCAGTACTTC.

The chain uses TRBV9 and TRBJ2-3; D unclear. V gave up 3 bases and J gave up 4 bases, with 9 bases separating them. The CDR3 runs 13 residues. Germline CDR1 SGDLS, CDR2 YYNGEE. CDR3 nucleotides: TGTGCCAGCAGCGCAGATCTAGCAGATACGCAGTATTTT. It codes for CASSADLADTQYF.

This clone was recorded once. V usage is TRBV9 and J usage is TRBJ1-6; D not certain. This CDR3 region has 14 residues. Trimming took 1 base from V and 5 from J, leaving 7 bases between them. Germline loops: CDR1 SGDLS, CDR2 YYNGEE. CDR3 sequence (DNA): TGTGCCAGCAGCGTATTCGAGAATAATTCACCCCTCCACTTT. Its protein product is CASSVFENNSPLHF. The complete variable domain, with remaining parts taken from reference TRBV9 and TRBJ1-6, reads DSGVTQTPKHLITATGQRVTLRCSPRSGDLSVYWYQQSLDQGLQFLIQYYNGEERAKGNILERFSAQQFPDLHSELNLSSLELGDSALYFCASSVFENNSPLHFGNGTRLTVT.

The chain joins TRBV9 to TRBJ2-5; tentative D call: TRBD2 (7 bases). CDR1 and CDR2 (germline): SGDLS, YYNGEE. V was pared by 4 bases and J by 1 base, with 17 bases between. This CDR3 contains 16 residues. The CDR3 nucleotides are TGTGCCAGCAGCTTAGGAGGGGGGGGAACCCAAGAGACCCAGTACTTC. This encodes CASSLGGGGTQETQYF.

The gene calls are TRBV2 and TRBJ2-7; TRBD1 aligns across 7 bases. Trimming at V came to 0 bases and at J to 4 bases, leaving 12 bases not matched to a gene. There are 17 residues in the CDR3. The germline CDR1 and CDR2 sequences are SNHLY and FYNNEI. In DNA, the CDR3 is TGTGCCAGCAGTGAAGCCTTAGGACAGGCAAAGGGGTACGAGCAGTACTTC. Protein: CASSEALGQAKGYEQYF.

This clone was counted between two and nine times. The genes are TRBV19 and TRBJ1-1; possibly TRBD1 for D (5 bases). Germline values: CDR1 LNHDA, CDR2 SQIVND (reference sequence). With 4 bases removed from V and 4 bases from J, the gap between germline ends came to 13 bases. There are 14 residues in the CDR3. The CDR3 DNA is TGTGCCAGTAGTACCACCGGGACCGGCACTGAAGCTTTCTTT. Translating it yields CASSTTGTGTEAFF. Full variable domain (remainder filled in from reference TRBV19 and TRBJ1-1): DGGITQSPKYLFRKEGQNVTLSCEQNLNHDAMYWYRQDPGQGLRLIYYSQIVNDFQKGDIAEGYSVSREKKESFPLTVTSAQKNPTAFYLCASSTTGTGTEAFFGQGTRLTVV.

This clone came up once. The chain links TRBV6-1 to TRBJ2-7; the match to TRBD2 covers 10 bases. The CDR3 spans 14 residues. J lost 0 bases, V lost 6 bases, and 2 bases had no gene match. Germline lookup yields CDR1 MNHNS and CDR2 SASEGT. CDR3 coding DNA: TGTGCCAGCAGGGGGACTAGCGCCTCCTACGAGCAGTACTTC. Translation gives CASRGTSASYEQYF.

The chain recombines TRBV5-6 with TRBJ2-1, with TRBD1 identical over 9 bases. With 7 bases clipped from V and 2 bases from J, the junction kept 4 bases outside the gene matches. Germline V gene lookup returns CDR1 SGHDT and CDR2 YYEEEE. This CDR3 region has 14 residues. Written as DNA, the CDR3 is TGTGCCAGCCTTACAGGGGGCCCCTACAATGAGCAGTTCTTC. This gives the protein CASLTGGPYNEQFF.

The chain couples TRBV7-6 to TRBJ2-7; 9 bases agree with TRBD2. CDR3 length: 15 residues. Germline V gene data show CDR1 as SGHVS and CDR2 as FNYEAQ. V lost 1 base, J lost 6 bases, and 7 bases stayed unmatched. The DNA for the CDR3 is TGTGCCAGCAGCTTAGGGGCTAGCGGGGCCGGCGAGCAGTACTTC. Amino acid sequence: CASSLGASGAGEQYF. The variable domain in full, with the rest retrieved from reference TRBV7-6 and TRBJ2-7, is GAGVSQSPRYKVTKRGQDVALRCDPISGHVSLYWYRQALGQGPEFLTYFNYEAQQDKSGLPNDRFSAERPEGSISTLTIQRTEQRDSAMYRCASSLGASGAGEQYFGPGTRLTVT.

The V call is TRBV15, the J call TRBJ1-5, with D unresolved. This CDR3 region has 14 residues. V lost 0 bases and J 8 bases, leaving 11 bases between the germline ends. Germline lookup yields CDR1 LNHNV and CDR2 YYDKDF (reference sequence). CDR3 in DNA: TGTGCCACCAGCAGAGACGTTACGGGGAAGCCCCAGCATTTT. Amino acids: CATSRDVTGKPQHF.

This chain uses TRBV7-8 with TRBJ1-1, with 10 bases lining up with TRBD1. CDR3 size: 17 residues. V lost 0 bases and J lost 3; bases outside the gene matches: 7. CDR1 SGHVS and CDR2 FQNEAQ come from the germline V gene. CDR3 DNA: TGTGCCAGCAGCTTAGCGTGGGACAGGGGTCTTGACACTGAAGCTTTCTTT. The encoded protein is CASSLAWDRGLDTEAFF.

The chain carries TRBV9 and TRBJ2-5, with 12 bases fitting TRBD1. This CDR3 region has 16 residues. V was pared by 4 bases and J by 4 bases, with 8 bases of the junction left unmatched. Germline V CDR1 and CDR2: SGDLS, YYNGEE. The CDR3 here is CASSPGTGGARETQYF. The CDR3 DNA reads TGTGCCAGCAGCCCCGGGACAGGGGGCGCCCGAGAGACCCAGTACTTC.

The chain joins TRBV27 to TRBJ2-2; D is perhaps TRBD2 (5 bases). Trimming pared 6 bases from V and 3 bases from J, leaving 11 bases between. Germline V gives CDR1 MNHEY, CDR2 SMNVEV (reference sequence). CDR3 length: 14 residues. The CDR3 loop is CASSSEEDTGELFF. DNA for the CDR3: TGTGCCAGCAGCTCCGAGGAGGACACCGGGGAGCTGTTTTTT.

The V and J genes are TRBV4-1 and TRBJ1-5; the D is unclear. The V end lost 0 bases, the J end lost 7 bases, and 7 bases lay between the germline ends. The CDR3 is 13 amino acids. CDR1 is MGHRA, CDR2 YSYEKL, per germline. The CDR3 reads CASSQDRWQPQHF. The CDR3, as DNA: TGCGCCAGCAGCCAAGATCGTTGGCAGCCCCAGCATTTT.